The rows below give T cell receptor beta chains drawn from one sample of a study of cytomegalovirus exposure and HLA in healthy donors. Assay: immunoSEQ multiplex PCR; the TCRdb copy retains only in-frame clones and omits some. The top ten hold 1.5% of the sample, which has 150,000 to 200,000 clones, 82% seen once. Specimen: PBMCs. These TCRs come from a male donor in good health and CMV-seronegative. Each CDR3 is given with its conserved first and last residue. Each record gives: D gene, J gene, clone size, CDR3 length, V gene, CDR3 protein, CDR3 DNA. D genes are given only for firm matches. Clone size is shown for a subset of rows, as once, few, many or a class of expanded clone.

D gene: TRBD1
J gene: TRBJ2-7
clone size: .
CDR3 length: 15
V gene: TRBV9
CDR3 protein: CASSVGDRSPGRQYF
CDR3 DNA: TGTGCCAGCAGCGTAGGGGACAGGAGCCCAGGGCGGCAGTACTTC

D gene: .
J gene: TRBJ1-6
clone size: .
CDR3 length: 12
V gene: TRBV6-6
CDR3 protein: CASNRTISPLHF
CDR3 DNA: TGTGCCAGCAATCGGACAATTTCACCCCTCCACTTT

D gene: .
J gene: TRBJ1-3
clone size: .
CDR3 length: 13
V gene: TRBV11-2
CDR3 protein: CASTRQFGNTIYF
CDR3 DNA: TGTGCCAGTACCAGACAGTTTGGAAACACCATATATTTT

D gene: .
J gene: TRBJ1-5
clone size: .
CDR3 length: 15
V gene: TRBV28
CDR3 protein: CASSLVPGGNQPQHF
CDR3 DNA: TGTGCCAGCAGTTTAGTCCCGGGAGGGAATCAGCCCCAGCATTTT

D gene: .
J gene: TRBJ2-1
clone size: once
CDR3 length: 13
V gene: TRBV7-2
CDR3 protein: CASSLGSDNEQFF
CDR3 DNA: TGTGCCAGCAGCTTAGGGAGTGACAATGAGCAGTTCTTC

D gene: TRBD1
J gene: TRBJ2-1
clone size: .
CDR3 length: 15
V gene: TRBV6-1
CDR3 protein: CASSEPGQGWNEQFF
CDR3 DNA: TGTGCCAGCAGTGAACCGGGACAGGGATGGAATGAGCAGTTCTTC

D gene: TRBD1
J gene: TRBJ1-1
clone size: .
CDR3 length: 12
V gene: TRBV10-3
CDR3 protein: CASMGQGTEAFF
CDR3 DNA: TGTGCCAGCATGGGACAGGGGACTGAAGCTTTCTTT

D gene: .
J gene: TRBJ2-5
clone size: .
CDR3 length: 13
V gene: TRBV9
CDR3 protein: CASGRDRKETQYF
CDR3 DNA: TGTGCTTCTGGGCGGGACCGTAAAGAGACCCAGTACTTC

D gene: TRBD1
J gene: TRBJ1-2
clone size: .
CDR3 length: 14
V gene: TRBV5-6
CDR3 protein: CASSARGAAYGYTF
CDR3 DNA: TGTGCCAGCAGCGCCAGGGGGGCCGCCTATGGCTACACCTTC

D gene: .
J gene: TRBJ2-5
clone size: .
CDR3 length: 16
V gene: TRBV27
CDR3 protein: CASRRVPGIDQETQYF
CDR3 DNA: TGTGCCAGCAGGCGAGTCCCAGGGATAGACCAAGAGACCCAGTACTTC

D gene: .
J gene: TRBJ2-3
clone size: once
CDR3 length: 15
V gene: TRBV6-1
CDR3 protein: CASRRAETSTDTQYF
CDR3 DNA: TGTGCCAGCAGGCGAGCGGAAACTAGCACAGATACGCAGTATTTT

D gene: TRBD1
J gene: TRBJ2-3
clone size: .
CDR3 length: 13
V gene: TRBV2
CDR3 protein: CASSDDRANTQYF
CDR3 DNA: TGTGCCAGCAGTGATGACAGGGCTAATACGCAGTATTTT

D gene: TRBD1
J gene: TRBJ2-5
clone size: once
CDR3 length: 18
V gene: TRBV5-6
CDR3 protein: CASSQTGELDTWQETQYF
CDR3 DNA: TGTGCCAGCAGCCAAACAGGGGAACTAGATACTTGGCAAGAGACCCAGTACTTC

D gene: .
J gene: TRBJ2-5
clone size: once
CDR3 length: 15
V gene: TRBV9
CDR3 protein: CASSVAAGLVETQYF
CDR3 DNA: TGTGCCAGCAGCGTGGCGGCAGGGCTGGTTGAGACCCAGTACTTC

D gene: .
J gene: TRBJ2-1
clone size: .
CDR3 length: 13
V gene: TRBV28
CDR3 protein: CASSRLLGDEQFF
CDR3 DNA: TGTGCCAGCAGCCGACTACTTGGGGATGAGCAGTTCTTC

D gene: .
J gene: TRBJ2-3
clone size: .
CDR3 length: 14
V gene: TRBV19
CDR3 protein: CASSIGGPTDTQYF
CDR3 DNA: TGTGCCAGTAGTATCGGGGGGCCCACAGATACGCAGTATTTT

D gene: TRBD2
J gene: TRBJ2-7
clone size: .
CDR3 length: 15
V gene: TRBV6-5
CDR3 protein: CASSAGLAGVYEQYF
CDR3 DNA: TGTGCCAGCAGTGCCGGACTAGCGGGAGTCTACGAGCAGTACTTC

D gene: .
J gene: TRBJ2-5
clone size: .
CDR3 length: 13
V gene: TRBV29-1
CDR3 protein: CSVESTAQETQYF
CDR3 DNA: TGCAGCGTTGAATCTACAGCCCAAGAGACCCAGTACTTC

D gene: .
J gene: TRBJ2-2
clone size: .
CDR3 length: 12
V gene: TRBV19
CDR3 protein: CASSPGAGELFF
CDR3 DNA: TGTGCCAGTAGCCCGGGAGCCGGGGAGCTGTTTTTT

D gene: .
J gene: TRBJ2-7
clone size: .
CDR3 length: 13
V gene: TRBV6-6
CDR3 protein: CASNNRVSYEQYF
CDR3 DNA: TGTGCCAGCAATAACAGGGTTTCCTACGAGCAGTACTTC

D gene: .
J gene: TRBJ2-3
clone size: .
CDR3 length: 17
V gene: TRBV21-1
CDR3 protein: CASSKGGRGPGTDTQYF
CDR3 DNA: TGTGCCAGCAGCAAAGGGGGCAGGGGGCCGGGCACAGATACGCAGTATTTT

D gene: TRBD1
J gene: TRBJ1-2
clone size: .
CDR3 length: 15
V gene: TRBV6-1
CDR3 protein: CASTRDRAGGSGYTF
CDR3 DNA: TGTGCCAGCACCCGGGACAGGGCCGGGGGTAGTGGCTACACCTTC

D gene: TRBD1
J gene: TRBJ1-1
clone size: .
CDR3 length: 14
V gene: TRBV2
CDR3 protein: CASSRTGVNTEAFF
CDR3 DNA: TGTGCCAGCAGTCGGACAGGGGTGAACACTGAAGCTTTCTTT

D gene: .
J gene: TRBJ2-3
clone size: .
CDR3 length: 15
V gene: TRBV5-6
CDR3 protein: CASSLDRASTDTQYF
CDR3 DNA: TGTGCCAGCAGCTTGGACAGGGCCAGCACAGATACGCAGTATTTT

D gene: TRBD1
J gene: TRBJ1-5
clone size: few
CDR3 length: 15
V gene: TRBV27
CDR3 protein: CASSSRRGLNQPQHF
CDR3 DNA: TGTGCCAGCAGCTCTAGGAGGGGGCTGAATCAGCCCCAGCATTTT

D gene: .
J gene: TRBJ2-1
clone size: .
CDR3 length: 12
V gene: TRBV9
CDR3 protein: CASSVLGGPQFF
CDR3 DNA: TGTGCCAGCAGCGTATTAGGCGGGCCGCAGTTCTTC

D gene: TRBD1
J gene: TRBJ1-6
clone size: .
CDR3 length: 18
V gene: TRBV5-1
CDR3 protein: CASSRLTTGGSRNSPLHF
CDR3 DNA: TGCGCCAGCAGCCGACTCACAACAGGGGGGTCAAGGAATTCACCCCTCCACTTT

D gene: TRBD1
J gene: TRBJ2-7
clone size: .
CDR3 length: 14
V gene: TRBV19
CDR3 protein: CASRLGTGDYEQYF
CDR3 DNA: TGTGCCAGTAGGCTCGGGACAGGGGATTACGAGCAGTACTTC

D gene: TRBD2
J gene: TRBJ2-3
clone size: .
CDR3 length: 15
V gene: TRBV6-4
CDR3 protein: CASSDSRGGRDTQYF
CDR3 DNA: TGTGCCAGCAGTGACTCGCGGGGGGGCCGGGATACGCAGTATTTT

D gene: .
J gene: TRBJ1-2
clone size: .
CDR3 length: 14
V gene: TRBV9
CDR3 protein: CASSVVGRGRGYTF
CDR3 DNA: TGTGCCAGCAGCGTAGTTGGCAGGGGACGAGGCTACACCTTC

D gene: .
J gene: TRBJ2-7
clone size: .
CDR3 length: 12
V gene: TRBV29-1
CDR3 protein: CSVEKEGYEQYF
CDR3 DNA: TGCAGCGTTGAAAAGGAGGGCTACGAGCAGTACTTC